This T cell receptor (beta chain) comes out of a study of T cells in Graves' hyperthyroidism and ophthalmopathy. Looking at the study overall: At the time of initial diagnosis and before any treatment, peripheral blood was collected.

Amplified TCR beta CDR3 regions derived from RNA transcripts. Using the HTBI primer set, a first-round RT-PCR was run on the TCR CDR3. TCRdb itself ran the multiplex PCR reads through MiXCR, one entry per CDR3 protein. The sample yields 280,000 or so distinct CDR3 sequences, less than 30% seen once. Investigators excluded patients with uncontrolled infection, other autoimmune disease, pregnancy or lactation. The sample, blood from the first hyperthyroidism diagnosis, precedes any ophthalmopathy symptoms. Findings and limits, study-wide: The model identified upcoming ophthalmopathy a median 6.5 months ahead of onset.

Regarding this clonotype: Its target is unknown. The CDR3 carries no conserved terminal phenylalanine or tryptophan, so it likely arises from a read error.

Trimming pared 4 bases from V and 4 bases from J, leaving 13 bases between. The CDR3 has 14 amino acids. Germline V gene lookup returns CDR1 SGHTA and CDR2 FQGNSA. The sample was blood. The receptor's source is a man aged 40-49 years with Graves' hyperthyroidism that later progressed to Graves' ophthalmopathy. The genes are TRBV7-2 and TRBJ2-5; TRBD1 might be the D (5 bases). CDR3 protein: CASSSQQGVETQYS. The CDR3 bases are TGTGCCAGCAGCTCGCAGCAGGGTGTAGAGACCCAGTACTCC.